This T cell receptor beta chain was retrieved from a study of blood T cells in healthy people across ages. Study conclusions and caveats: Among T cells, TCR beta diversity per million cells dropped roughly linearly as age rose. There was no known CMV status for donors, so expanded clonotype changes were possibly confounded.

Each sample provided at least 5.5 micrograms of extracted total RNA. On this clonotype: Its antigen remains unidentified.

Together with a sample-barcoded 5' primer, a J-beta primer mix was included in a second PCR lasting roughly 6 to 12 cycles. From the 5' RACE reads, TCRdb called clonotypes with MiXCR, one entry per CDR3 protein. Of around 1.1 million distinct CDR3 sequences listed, more than 30% are singletons. The J segment lost 4 bases and the V segment lost 11 bases, leaving 8 bases of the junction unmatched. The CDR3 loop spans 14 amino acids. V and J are TRBV12-3 or TRBV12-4 and TRBJ2-1; 10 positions agree with TRBD1. The TCR comes from a man aged 18 to 35 in good health. The sequenced material came from blood. This chain's CDR3 is CAGARTGGYNEQFF. CDR3 DNA: TGTGCCGGGGCCCGGACAGGGGGTTACAATGAGCAGTTCTTC.